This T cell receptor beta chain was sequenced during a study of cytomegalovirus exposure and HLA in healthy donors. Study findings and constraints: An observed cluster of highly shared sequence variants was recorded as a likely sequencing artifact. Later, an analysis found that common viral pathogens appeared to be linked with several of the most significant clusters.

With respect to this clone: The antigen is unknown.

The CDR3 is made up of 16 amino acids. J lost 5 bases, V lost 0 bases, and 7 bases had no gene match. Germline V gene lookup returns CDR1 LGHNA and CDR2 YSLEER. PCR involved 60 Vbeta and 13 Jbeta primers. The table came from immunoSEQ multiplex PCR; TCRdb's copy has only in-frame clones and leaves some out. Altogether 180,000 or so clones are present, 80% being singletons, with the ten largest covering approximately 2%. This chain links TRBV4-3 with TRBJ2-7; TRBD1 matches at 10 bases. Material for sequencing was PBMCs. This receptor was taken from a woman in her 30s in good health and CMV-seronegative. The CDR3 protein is CASSQDPGQGSDEQYF. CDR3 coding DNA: TGCGCCAGCAGCCAAGATCCGGGACAGGGGAGCGACGAGCAGTACTTC.